These T cell receptor beta chains were read from a single sample in a study of PD-L1 blockade in urothelial cancer. The method was immunoSEQ multiplex PCR; TCRdb's version includes in-frame clones alone and lacks a portion of them. The sample includes tens of thousands of clones, under 90% of them seen just once. The material sequenced was PBMCs, taken around atezolizumab (anti-PD-L1) treatment. These receptors were taken from a man between 60 and 75 years old with urothelial cancer. Both conserved end residues are part of each CDR3. Each record gives: J gene, V gene, CDR3 protein.

J gene: TRBJ2-1; V gene: TRBV23-1; CDR3 protein: CASSPTPDRGGEQFF
J gene: TRBJ2-7; V gene: TRBV10-1; CDR3 protein: CASSPIASYEQYF
J gene: TRBJ1-3; V gene: TRBV11-1; CDR3 protein: CASSLVAPSGNTIYF
J gene: TRBJ1-5; V gene: TRBV2; CDR3 protein: CASRDRDRVQPQHF
J gene: TRBJ1-4; V gene: TRBV4-1; CDR3 protein: CASSQGTGKVKLFF
J gene: TRBJ1-2; V gene: TRBV25-1; CDR3 protein: CASIFSGGSSTF
J gene: TRBJ2-5; V gene: TRBV2; CDR3 protein: CASRIRGETQYF
J gene: TRBJ1-1; V gene: TRBV27; CDR3 protein: CASRGFWTEAFF
J gene: TRBJ2-5; V gene: TRBV27; CDR3 protein: CASGLAGGLGETQYF
J gene: TRBJ2-3; V gene: TRBV4-1; CDR3 protein: CASSQQASYGGDTQYF
J gene: TRBJ2-7; V gene: TRBV9; CDR3 protein: CASSVVAGGPVEQYF
J gene: TRBJ2-1; V gene: TRBV4-2; CDR3 protein: CASSQGDGTDSYNEQFF
J gene: TRBJ2-5; V gene: TRBV6-5; CDR3 protein: CASTKGSSGTQYF
J gene: TRBJ1-2; V gene: TRBV2; CDR3 protein: CASNTGGPYGYTF
J gene: TRBJ1-1; V gene: TRBV28; CDR3 protein: CASRPPGVVNTEAFF
J gene: TRBJ2-7; V gene: TRBV28; CDR3 protein: CASSRTGTFYEQYF
J gene: TRBJ2-7; V gene: TRBV6-5; CDR3 protein: CASSYSPGRNEQYF
J gene: TRBJ2-7; V gene: TRBV27; CDR3 protein: CASSFSGTGRYEQYF
J gene: TRBJ2-5; V gene: TRBV11-3; CDR3 protein: CASSNYPETQYF
J gene: TRBJ1-1; V gene: TRBV15; CDR3 protein: CATKRMDMNTEAFF
J gene: TRBJ2-6; V gene: TRBV6-5; CDR3 protein: CASSYGGGAGANVLTF
J gene: TRBJ2-7; V gene: TRBV30; CDR3 protein: CAWSIGARYEQYF
J gene: TRBJ2-3; V gene: TRBV9; CDR3 protein: CASSVGASGGVTDTQYF
J gene: TRBJ2-7; V gene: TRBV10-1; CDR3 protein: CASSVAPFGAGTYEQYF